The 27 T cell receptor beta chains below come from one sample, sequenced in a study of neurological immune-mediated disorders. One entry per CDR3 protein, called by TCRdb with MiXCR from the 5' RACE reads. The sample has roughly 80,000 distinct CDR3 sequences, about 15% seen once. Material for sequencing was PBMCs. The receptors were sampled from a woman aged 40 to 49 in good health.

This clonotype was observed many times. V usage is TRBV20-1 and J usage is TRBJ1-1, with 7 bases that match TRBD1. This CDR3 spans 15 amino acids. The V gene end was trimmed by 1 base and the J gene end by 3 bases; junction bases not matched to a gene: 8. Per the germline V gene, CDR1 is DFQATT and CDR2 is SNEGSKA (reference sequence). The CDR3 coding sequence is TGCAGTGCTAGAGGGATGAAGGGGGCGGACACTGAAGCTTTCTTT. It translates to CSARGMKGADTEAFF.

This clonotype was detected a few times. The chain joins TRBV7-3 to TRBJ2-5; 10 nucleotides align to TRBD2. With 5 bases clipped from V and 2 bases from J, the junction kept 2 bases outside the gene matches. This CDR3 is 14 amino acids long. Germline CDR1 and CDR2: SGHTA and FQGTGA. CDR3 sequence reads: CASSPAGGQETQYF. CDR3 coding DNA: TGTGCCAGCAGCCCAGCGGGGGGGCAAGAGACCCAGTACTTC.

Concerning this clonotype itself: A much larger clone is a single base away; this may be a read error. This chain uses TRBV7-2 with TRBJ2-2; the match to TRBD2 covers 11 bases. The CDR3 covers 17 residues. Germline V gene data show CDR1 as SGHTA and CDR2 as FQGNSA. For the CDR3, the DNA is TGTGCCTGCAGCCCCTTAGCGGGGGGGCCCATCACCGGGGAGCTGTTTTTT. Encoded protein: CACSPLAGGPITGELFF.

This clonotype was observed a few times. The chain couples TRBV28 to TRBJ2-5; no reliable D call. This CDR3 region has 13 residues. The V end lost 2 bases, the J end lost 2 bases, and 6 bases lay between the germline ends. Germline V gene sequence: CDR1 MDHEN, CDR2 SYDVKM. In nucleotides, the CDR3 is TGTGCCAGCAGTTTACGGGCTCAAGAGACCCAGTACTTC. This encodes CASSLRAQETQYF.

In its sample, this clonotype was seen a few times. The chain has TRBV7-9 and TRBJ2-1; 7 positions match TRBD1. The CDR3 loop spans 14 amino acids. Germline values: CDR1 SEHNR, CDR2 FQNEAQ (reference sequence). With 11 bases clipped from V and 3 bases from J, the junction kept 10 bases outside the gene matches. CDR3 DNA sequence: TGTGCCTGCCAGGGGGACAGCAACTACAATGAGCAGTTCTTC. Its translation: CACQGDSNYNEQFF. The variable domain in full, completed from reference TRBV7-9 and TRBJ2-1, reads DTGVSQNPRHKITKRGQNVTFRCDPISEHNRLYWYRQTLGQGPEFLTYFQNEAQLEKSRLLSDRFSAERPKGSFSTLEIQRTEQGDSAMYLCACQGDSNYNEQFFGPGTRLTVL.

This clonotype was picked up many times. The V gene is TRBV28, the J gene TRBJ2-1, with 7 bases aligning to TRBD2. The CDR3 sequence is 15 residues long. V gave up 7 bases and J gave up 0 bases; unmatched junction bases: 6. The V gene's germline CDR1 is MDHEN and CDR2 SYDVKM. CDR3 DNA: TGTGCCAGCACCCTAGCGGACCGCTCCTACAATGAGCAGTTCTTC. It codes for CASTLADRSYNEQFF.

In this sample, this clonotype turned up many times. One end of the junction fails to match germline, which may point to a read error. The rearrangement links TRBV20-1 to TRBJ1-6; TRBD1 matches 10 bases. The germline CDR1 and CDR2 sequences are DFQATT and SNEGSKA (reference sequence). The CDR3 covers 14 residues. The CDR3 sequence is CSARWTGGNSPPHF. CDR3 DNA: TGCAGTGCTAGATGGACAGGGGGAAATTCACCCCCCCACTTT.

The rearrangement joins TRBV7-2 to TRBJ2-3; TRBD2 matches at 13 bases. CDR1 and CDR2 from the germline V gene are SGHTA and FQGNSA. The V segment lost 5 bases and the J segment 6 bases; nucleotides outside the gene matches: 11. The CDR3 runs to 17 residues. Here the CDR3 reads CASSNGLAGVASDTQYF. DNA for the CDR3: TGTGCCAGCAGCAACGGACTAGCGGGGGTCGCATCCGATACGCAGTATTTT.

There are many counts of this clonotype. The chain uses TRBV11-1 and TRBJ1-2; no definite D call. The CDR3 spans 11 residues. Per the germline V gene, CDR1 is SGHAT and CDR2 is FQDESV (reference sequence). V lost 4 bases and J 6 bases, leaving 6 bases between the germline ends. The CDR3 DNA sequence: TGTGCCAGCAGCTCAAGAGATGGCTACACCTTC. Translating gives CASSSRDGYTF.

This clonotype was seen a handful of times. The J gene is TRBJ2-1, the V gene TRBV6-1, with 9 positions matching TRBD2. Trimming at V came to 1 base and at J to 9 bases, leaving 7 bases not matched to a gene. The CDR3 length is 15 residues. The germline V gene encodes CDR1 MNHNS and CDR2 SASEGT. CDR3 region: CASSEEASGAGEQFF. The CDR3 coding sequence is TGTGCCAGCAGTGAAGAAGCTAGCGGGGCCGGTGAGCAGTTCTTC.

This chain joins TRBV5-1 and TRBJ2-2; 8 bases line up with TRBD2. The CDR3 loop spans 16 amino acids. Germline CDR1 is SGHRS and CDR2 is YFSETQ. J lost 6 bases, V lost 1 base, and 8 bases had no gene match. As DNA, the CDR3 is TGCGCCAGCAGCTTGTCCGGGACTAGTCCCCCCGGGGAGCTGTTTTTT. Protein product: CASSLSGTSPPGELFF.

The rearrangement links TRBV3-1 to TRBJ2-1; maybe TRBD2 (6 bases). The CDR3 sequence is 13 residues long. V lost 0 bases to trimming and J lost 8 bases, with 8 bases between them. Per germline, CDR1 LGHDT and CDR2 YNNKEL (reference sequence). The CDR3 here is CASSQDGGYEQFF. In DNA form, the CDR3 reads TGTGCCAGCAGCCAAGATGGGGGGTATGAGCAGTTCTTC.

This rearrangement joins TRBV30 to TRBJ1-1, with D unclear. This CDR3 has 13 residues. Germline V gives CDR1 GTSNPN, CDR2 SVGIG (reference sequence). Trimming took 6 bases from V and 4 from J, leaving 15 bases between them. DNA for the CDR3: TGTGCCTGTAATGGAGGTGCGGGCACTGAAGCTTTCTTT. Amino acids: CACNGGAGTEAFF.

This clonotype was seen a single time. An end of the junction does not agree with germline; a read error may underlie this. The chain carries TRBV20-1 and TRBJ2-7; D gene uncertain. This CDR3 region has 13 residues. Germline values: CDR1 DFQATT, CDR2 SNEGSKA (reference sequence). The CDR3 loop is CSALPTPRDDQYF. For the CDR3, the DNA is TGCAGTGCCCTACCCACCCCGAGAGACGATCAGTACTTC.

This clonotype was counted at least ten times. The rearrangement uses TRBV6-6 and TRBJ2-5; D uncertain. CDR1 MNHNY and CDR2 SVGAGI come from the germline V gene (reference sequence). This CDR3 is 12 amino acids long. V shed 6 bases and J shed 9 bases, with 14 bases lying between them. Written as DNA, the CDR3 is TGTGCCAGCAGCCCGAGCCCTTCGGCCCAGTACTTC. Encoded protein: CASSPSPSAQYF.

This clonotype showed up many times. The V and J genes are TRBV12-3 or TRBV12-4 and TRBJ1-1; D possibly corresponds to TRBD1 (5 bases). V shed 3 bases and J shed 0 bases, with 8 bases lying between them. The CDR3 is made up of 14 amino acids. The CDR3 DNA reads TGTGCCAGCAGTTTTCAGGGCTTGAACACTGAAGCTTTCTTT. Translated: CASSFQGLNTEAFF.

At least ten counts were recorded for this clonotype. This chain links TRBV11-1 with TRBJ2-1; D unclear. The V gene lost 2 bases and the J gene lost 0 bases, with 14 bases spanning the gap. The CDR3 runs 17 residues. Germline CDR1 SGHAT, CDR2 FQDESV (reference sequence). CDR3 nucleotides: TGTGCCAGCAGCTTAATTAAGGGCAGAGTCTCCTACAATGAGCAGTTCTTC. Translating it yields CASSLIKGRVSYNEQFF.

There are many counts of this clonotype. The rearrangement joins TRBV6-2 or TRBV6-3 to TRBJ1-5; perhaps TRBD1 as D (5 bases). The CDR3 contains 15 residues. Germline V gives CDR1 MNHEY, CDR2 SVGEGT. V lost 2 bases, J lost 2 bases, and 10 bases lay in between. CDR3: CASSYQGPGNQPQHF. The CDR3 DNA follows: TGTGCCAGCAGTTACCAGGGCCCGGGCAATCAGCCCCAGCATTTT.

This clonotype was recorded at least ten times. The rearrangement joins TRBV5-1 to TRBJ1-1; maybe TRBD1 (5 bases). V was cut by 6 bases and J by 0 bases, with 18 bases left in between. The V gene's germline CDR1 is SGHRS and CDR2 YFSETQ. This CDR3 comprises 16 residues. CDR3: CASKMGQGAMNTEAFF. The DNA of the CDR3 is TGCGCCAGCAAAATGGGGCAGGGCGCTATGAACACTGAAGCTTTCTTT. The full variable domain, in which reference TRBV5-1 and TRBJ1-1 provide the parts outside the CDR3, is KAGVTQTPRYLIKTRGQQVTLSCSPISGHRSVSWYQQTPGQGLQFLFEYFSETQRNKGNFPGRFSGRQFSNSRSEMNVSTLELGDSALYLCASKMGQGAMNTEAFFGQGTRLTVV.

The rearrangement links TRBV15 to TRBJ2-1; 7 bases are a match to TRBD2. The germline CDR1 and CDR2 sequences are LNHNV and YYDKDF (reference sequence). This CDR3 contains 11 residues. The V gene end was trimmed by 5 bases and the J gene end by 9 bases; junction bases not matched to a gene: 1. The CDR3 sequence: CATSGGGEQFF. Here the CDR3 DNA reads TGTGCCACCAGCGGGGGGGGTGAGCAGTTCTTC.

This clonotype was counted at least ten times. The chain recombines TRBV4-1 with TRBJ2-1; the D gene is possibly TRBD2 (5 bases). CDR1 MGHRA and CDR2 YSYEKL come from the germline V gene. V was pared by 1 base and J by 10 bases, with 11 bases between. The CDR3 is 13 amino acids. CDR3 sequence: CASSQVLWREQFF. Here the CDR3 DNA reads TGCGCCAGCAGCCAAGTCCTTTGGAGGGAGCAGTTCTTC.

This clonotype was counted many times. The J gene is TRBJ2-1, the V gene TRBV9, with 9 bases aligning to TRBD2. The CDR3 has 17 residues. Germline CDR1 is SGDLS and CDR2 is YYNGEE. V gave up 2 bases and J gave up 3 bases; unmatched junction bases: 9. Written as DNA, the CDR3 is TGTGCCAGCAGCGTGGTGTCCGGGACTAGCCACTACAATGAGCAGTTCTTC. Protein product: CASSVVSGTSHYNEQFF.

This clonotype was seen repeatedly, ten times or more. The chain uses TRBV3-1 and TRBJ2-1, with D possibly matching TRBD2 (5 bases). Trimming stripped 5 bases from V and 3 bases from J, with 11 bases between. The V gene's germline CDR1 is LGHDT and CDR2 YNNKEL (reference sequence). CDR3 length: 14 amino acids. CDR3 region: CASSDSAVYNEQFF. CDR3 in DNA: TGTGCCAGCAGCGACTCAGCGGTCTACAATGAGCAGTTCTTC.

The chain is built from TRBV6-5 and TRBJ2-3; D tentatively fits TRBD1 or TRBD2 (5 bases each). V was shortened by 2 bases and J by 6 bases, with 12 bases between the two germline ends. The CDR3 sequence is 14 residues long. Germline values: CDR1 MNHEY, CDR2 SVGAGI. The CDR3 is CASSYRGEGDTQYF. CDR3 DNA sequence: TGTGCCAGCAGTTACAGAGGGGAAGGGGATACGCAGTATTTT.

This clonotype was seen at least ten times. V gene TRBV4-1 combines with J gene TRBJ2-1, with D unresolved. The CDR3 sequence is 16 residues long. Trimming cost V 0 bases and J 6 bases, with 15 bases left between them. Germline lookup yields CDR1 MGHRA and CDR2 YSYEKL. CDR3 sequence reads: CASSQEGGIGLNEQFF. The CDR3 nucleotides are TGCGCCAGCAGCCAAGAAGGCGGTATCGGGCTCAATGAGCAGTTCTTC.

This clonotype was observed many times. The rearrangement links TRBV5-1 to TRBJ2-2; D is possibly TRBD1 (6 bases). Germline CDR1 SGHRS, CDR2 YFSETQ. This CDR3 has 15 amino acids. V lost 4 bases to trimming and J lost 1 base, with 11 bases between them. The CDR3 loop is CASSPMTGNTGELFF. For the CDR3, the DNA is TGCGCCAGCAGCCCAATGACAGGGAACACCGGGGAGCTGTTTTTT. Using reference TRBV5-1 and TRBJ2-2 for the parts outside the CDR3, the full variable domain is KAGVTQTPRYLIKTRGQQVTLSCSPISGHRSVSWYQQTPGQGLQFLFEYFSETQRNKGNFPGRFSGRQFSNSRSEMNVSTLELGDSALYLCASSPMTGNTGELFFGEGSRLTVL.

Details on this clonotype: Being one base from a much bigger clone, this may be a read error. The chain has TRBV5-1 and TRBJ1-2; no clear D gene. Germline V gene lookup returns CDR1 SGHRS and CDR2 YFSETQ. The CDR3 runs to 15 residues. Deletions cut 1 base from V and 8 bases from J, with 18 bases between. CDR3 DNA sequence: TGCGCCAGCAGCTTGACACCGGGAGTGTCTTTAGGCTACACCTTC. Translating it yields CASSLTPGVSLGYTF.